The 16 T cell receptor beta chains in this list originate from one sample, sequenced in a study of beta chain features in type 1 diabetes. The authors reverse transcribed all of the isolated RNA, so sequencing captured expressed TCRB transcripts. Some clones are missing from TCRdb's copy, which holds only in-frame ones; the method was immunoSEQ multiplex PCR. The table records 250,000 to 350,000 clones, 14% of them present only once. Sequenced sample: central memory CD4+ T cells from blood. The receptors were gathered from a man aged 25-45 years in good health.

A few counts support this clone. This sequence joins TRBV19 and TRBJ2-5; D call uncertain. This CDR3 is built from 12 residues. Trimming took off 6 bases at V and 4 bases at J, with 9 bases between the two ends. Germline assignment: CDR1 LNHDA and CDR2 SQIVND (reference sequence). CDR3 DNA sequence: TGTGCCAGTAGGGATTACTCAGAGACCCAGTACTTC. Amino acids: CASRDYSETQYF.

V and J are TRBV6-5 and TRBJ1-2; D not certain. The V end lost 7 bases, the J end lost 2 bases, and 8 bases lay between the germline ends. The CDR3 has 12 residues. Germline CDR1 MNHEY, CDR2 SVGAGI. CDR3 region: CASTSGNYGYTF. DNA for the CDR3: TGTGCCAGCACTTCGGGCAACTATGGCTACACCTTC.

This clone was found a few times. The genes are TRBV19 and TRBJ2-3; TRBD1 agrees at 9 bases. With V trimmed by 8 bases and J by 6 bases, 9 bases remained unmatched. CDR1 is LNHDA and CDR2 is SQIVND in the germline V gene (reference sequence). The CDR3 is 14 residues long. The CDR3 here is CASGNRGRVDTQYF. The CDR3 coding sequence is TGTGCCAGTGGGAACAGGGGGCGCGTTGATACGCAGTATTTT.

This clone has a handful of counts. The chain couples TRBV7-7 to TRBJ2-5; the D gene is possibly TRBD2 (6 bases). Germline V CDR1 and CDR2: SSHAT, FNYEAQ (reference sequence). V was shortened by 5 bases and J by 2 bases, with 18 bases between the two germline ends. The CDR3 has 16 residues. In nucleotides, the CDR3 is TGTGCCAGCAGCCTCGGGGCGGCGGGGTTACAAGAGACCCAGTACTTC. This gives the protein CASSLGAAGLQETQYF.

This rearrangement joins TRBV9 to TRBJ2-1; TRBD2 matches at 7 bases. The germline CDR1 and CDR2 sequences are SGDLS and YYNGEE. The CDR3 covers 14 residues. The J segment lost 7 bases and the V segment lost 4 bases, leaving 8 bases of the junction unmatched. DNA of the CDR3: TGTGCCAGCAGCTGGGAGGGACCTACTAATGAGCAGTTCTTC. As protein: CASSWEGPTNEQFF. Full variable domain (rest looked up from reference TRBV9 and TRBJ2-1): DSGVTQTPKHLITATGQRVTLRCSPRSGDLSVYWYQQSLDQGLQFLIQYYNGEERAKGNILERFSAQQFPDLHSELNLSSLELGDSALYFCASSWEGPTNEQFFGPGTRLTVL.

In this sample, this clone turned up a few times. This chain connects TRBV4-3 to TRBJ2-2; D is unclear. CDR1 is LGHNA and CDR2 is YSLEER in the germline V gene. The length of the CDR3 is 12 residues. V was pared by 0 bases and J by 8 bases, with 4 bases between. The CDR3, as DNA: TGCGCCAGCAGCCAAGAGATGGGGGAGCTGTTTTTT. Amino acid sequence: CASSQEMGELFF.

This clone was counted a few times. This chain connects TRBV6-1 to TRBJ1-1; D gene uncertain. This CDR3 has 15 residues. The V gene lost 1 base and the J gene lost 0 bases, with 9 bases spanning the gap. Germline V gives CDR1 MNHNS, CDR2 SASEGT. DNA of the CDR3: TGTGCCAGCAGTGAAGTTTCACAGATGAACACTGAAGCTTTCTTT. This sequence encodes CASSEVSQMNTEAFF.

Written as DNA, the CDR3 is TGTGCCAGTAGATGGGCTAAGGTGGGGGCCGGGGAGCTGTTTTTT. This codes for CASRWAKVGAGELFF. V usage is TRBV19 and J usage is TRBJ2-2; the D gene could be TRBD1 or TRBD2 (5 bases each). CDR1 and CDR2 (germline): LNHDA, SQIVND (reference sequence). The CDR3 is 15 amino acids. The V gene lost 6 bases and the J gene lost 6 bases, with 17 bases spanning the gap.

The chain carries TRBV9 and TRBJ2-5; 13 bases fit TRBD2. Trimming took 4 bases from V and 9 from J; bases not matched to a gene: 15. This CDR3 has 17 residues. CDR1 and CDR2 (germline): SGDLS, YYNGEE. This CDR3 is CASSTGTSGALGRPQYF. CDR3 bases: TGTGCCAGCAGCACCGGGACTAGCGGGGCCCTGGGTAGGCCCCAGTACTTC.

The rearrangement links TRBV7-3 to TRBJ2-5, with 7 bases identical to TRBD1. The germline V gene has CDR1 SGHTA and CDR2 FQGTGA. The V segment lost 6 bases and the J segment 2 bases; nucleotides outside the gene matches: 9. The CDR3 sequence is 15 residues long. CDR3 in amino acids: CASSLDRIAQETQYF. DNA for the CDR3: TGTGCCAGCAGTCTGGACAGGATCGCTCAAGAGACCCAGTACTTC. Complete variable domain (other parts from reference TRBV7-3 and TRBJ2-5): GAGVSQTPSNKVTEKGKYVELRCDPISGHTALYWYRQSLGQGPEFLIYFQGTGAADDSGLPNDRFFAVRPEGSVSTLKIQRTERGDSAVYLCASSLDRIAQETQYFGPGTRLLVL.

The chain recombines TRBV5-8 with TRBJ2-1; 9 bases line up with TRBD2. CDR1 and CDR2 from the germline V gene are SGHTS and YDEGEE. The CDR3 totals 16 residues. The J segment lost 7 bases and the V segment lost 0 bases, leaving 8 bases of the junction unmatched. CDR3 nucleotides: TGTGCCAGCAGCTTGGCCGCGGCTAGCGGGAAGAATGAGCAGTTCTTC. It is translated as CASSLAAASGKNEQFF.

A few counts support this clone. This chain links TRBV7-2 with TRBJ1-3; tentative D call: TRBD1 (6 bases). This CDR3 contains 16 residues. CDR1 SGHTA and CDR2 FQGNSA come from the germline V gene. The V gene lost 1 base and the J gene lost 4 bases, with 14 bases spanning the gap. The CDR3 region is CASSLDGGAKGNTIYF. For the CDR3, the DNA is TGTGCCAGCAGCTTAGATGGGGGGGCCAAAGGAAACACCATATATTTT.

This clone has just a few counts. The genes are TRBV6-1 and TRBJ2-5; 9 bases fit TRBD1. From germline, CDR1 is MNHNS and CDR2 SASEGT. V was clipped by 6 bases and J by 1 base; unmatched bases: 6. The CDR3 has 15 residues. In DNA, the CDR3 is TGTGCCAGCAGGGCGGGACAGGGTGTCCAAGAGACCCAGTACTTC. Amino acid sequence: CASRAGQGVQETQYF.

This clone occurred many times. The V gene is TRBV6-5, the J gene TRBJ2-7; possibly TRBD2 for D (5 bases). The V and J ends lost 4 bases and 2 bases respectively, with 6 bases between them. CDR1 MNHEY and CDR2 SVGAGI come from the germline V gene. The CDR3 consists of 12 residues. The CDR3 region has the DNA TGTGCCAGCAGTTCCGGGACCTACGAGCAGTACTTC. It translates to CASSSGTYEQYF.

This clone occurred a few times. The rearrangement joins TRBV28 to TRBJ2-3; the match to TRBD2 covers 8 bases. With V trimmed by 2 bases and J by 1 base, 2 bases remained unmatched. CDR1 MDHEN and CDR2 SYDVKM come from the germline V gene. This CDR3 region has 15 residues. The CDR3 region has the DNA TGTGCCAGCAGTTTACCAGCGGGGGGCACAGATACGCAGTATTTT. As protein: CASSLPAGGTDTQYF.

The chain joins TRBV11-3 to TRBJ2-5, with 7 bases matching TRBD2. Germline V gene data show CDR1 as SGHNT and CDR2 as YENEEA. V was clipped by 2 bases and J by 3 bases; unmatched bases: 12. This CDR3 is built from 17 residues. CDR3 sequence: CASSLPGGSPREETQYF. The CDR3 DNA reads TGTGCCAGCAGCTTACCCGGGGGGTCTCCCCGCGAAGAGACCCAGTACTTC.